A single sample is the source of the 27 T cell receptor beta chains below, sequenced in a study of blood T cell repertoires in COVID-19. Profiled with immunoSEQ multiplex PCR; TCRdb holds only in-frame clones, not every one. The sample records 350,000 or so clones, 89% being singletons. Specimen: peripheral blood. These receptor sequences come from a woman aged 55-70 years with COVID-19, enrolled during active disease.

The chain has TRBV24-1 and TRBJ2-1; 7 bases are a match to TRBD1. With 3 bases clipped from V and 5 bases from J, the junction kept 6 bases outside the gene matches. This CDR3 region has 15 residues. The germline gives CDR1 KGHDR, CDR2 SFDVKD. CDR3 nucleotides: TGTGCCACCAGTGATCCAGGACAGGAACACAATGAGCAGTTCTTC. It is translated as CATSDPGQEHNEQFF.

The chain couples TRBV25-1 to TRBJ1-6, with 10 bases aligning to TRBD1. V dropped 3 bases and J dropped 10; count of bases not matched to a gene: 3. This CDR3 is built from 14 residues. The germline V gene has CDR1 MGHDK and CDR2 SYGVNS. This CDR3 is CASSEGQGNSPLHF. The DNA for the CDR3 is TGTGCCAGCAGTGAGGGACAGGGGAACTCACCCCTCCACTTT.

The CDR3 region has the DNA TGTGCCAGCAGTCTGCGGACAGAACTAACGTTAGCCCTCCACTTT. Translating gives CASSLRTELTLALHF. The chain couples TRBV27 to TRBJ1-6, with a weak D call TRBD1 (6 bases). Germline V lookup: CDR1 MNHEY, CDR2 SMNVEV (reference sequence). Trimming shortened V by 5 bases and J by 14 bases, and 22 bases separated the two germline ends. The CDR3 runs to 15 residues.

The chain links TRBV7-3 to TRBJ2-1; no clear D. The CDR3 length is 14 residues. V was shortened by 5 bases and J by 8 bases, with 16 bases between the two germline ends. Per germline, CDR1 SGHTA and CDR2 FQGTGA. CDR3 amino acids: CASSPQTSSDEQFF. The CDR3 DNA reads as TGTGCCAGCAGCCCGCAAACTTCGAGCGATGAGCAGTTCTTC.

CDR3 coding DNA: TGTGCCAGCAGCGCGGGACAGCAAGAGACCCAGTACTTC. Translating gives CASSAGQQETQYF. V usage is TRBV7-3 and J usage is TRBJ2-5, with D perhaps TRBD1 (7 bases). The germline V gene has CDR1 SGHTA and CDR2 FQGTGA. V was trimmed by 5 bases and J by 2 bases, leaving 9 bases between them. The CDR3 sequence is 13 residues long.

This chain links TRBV5-1 with TRBJ2-2; 11 positions agree with TRBD1. Per the germline V gene, CDR1 is SGHRS and CDR2 is YFSETQ. The junction had 4 bases not matched to a gene; V was cut back by 3 bases and J by 6 bases. CDR3 length: 15 amino acids. The CDR3 DNA reads TGCGCCAGCAGCTCCGGGACAGGGGGGGCCGGGGAGCTGTTTTTT. Residues: CASSSGTGGAGELFF.

This clone was observed a single time. The V and J genes are TRBV19 and TRBJ1-4; the match to TRBD1 covers 8 bases. Trimming cost V 5 bases and J 6 bases; bases outside gene matches: 8. Germline V gives CDR1 LNHDA, CDR2 SQIVND (reference sequence). This CDR3 has 15 residues. CDR3 loop: CASSLLTGADEKLFF. The CDR3 coding sequence is TGTGCCAGTAGTCTCTTGACAGGGGCGGATGAAAAACTGTTTTTT.

The rearrangement links TRBV29-1 to TRBJ1-4, with a tentative D call TRBD1 (5 bases). The ends were cut back, 5 bases at V and 3 bases at J, with 16 bases in the middle. The CDR3 length is 15 residues. Germline V CDR1 and CDR2: SQVTM, ANQGSEA. The CDR3: CSVRGRGDPNEKLFF. For the CDR3, the DNA is TGCAGCGTTAGGGGACGGGGGGACCCTAATGAAAAACTGTTTTTT.

The rearrangement links TRBV15 to TRBJ1-4; TRBD1 agrees at 8 bases. With 10 bases clipped from V and 8 bases from J, the junction kept 21 bases outside the gene matches. The CDR3 sequence is 17 residues long. The germline V gene has CDR1 LNHNV and CDR2 YYDKDF (reference sequence). The CDR3 nucleotides are TGTGCCAGCGGGTACTGGACAGGGATCGGCCGTGGGGAAAAACTGTTTTTT. It specifies CASGYWTGIGRGEKLFF.

The chain has TRBV6-4 and TRBJ1-5, with 7 bases identical to TRBD1. The germline CDR1 and CDR2 sequences are MRHNA and SNTAGT. Losses at the gene ends were 2 bases for V and 0 bases for J; bases not matched to a gene: 7. CDR3 length equals 17 residues. The CDR3 reads CASSDAMGQNSNQPQHF. The CDR3 DNA sequence: TGTGCCAGCAGTGACGCCATGGGACAGAATAGCAATCAGCCCCAGCATTTT.

The J gene is TRBJ2-7, the V gene TRBV5-1; D might be TRBD2 (5 bases). V gave up 0 bases and J gave up 2 bases, with 12 bases separating them. This CDR3 comprises 15 residues. Germline V CDR1 and CDR2: SGHRS, YFSETQ. CDR3 protein: CASSLGRGQTYEQYF. CDR3 DNA sequence: TGCGCCAGCAGCTTGGGACGCGGGCAGACCTACGAGCAGTACTTC.

The chain links TRBV18 to TRBJ2-3; tentative D call: TRBD1 (5 bases). CDR1 is KGHSH, CDR2 LQKENI, per germline. Trimming left V 2 bases short and J 5 bases short, with 8 bases between. The CDR3 consists of 13 residues. The CDR3 loop is CASSPGAKDTQYF. The CDR3 DNA is TGTGCCAGCTCACCAGGGGCCAAAGATACGCAGTATTTT.

The chain links TRBV5-1 to TRBJ2-1; D not resolved. There are 14 residues in the CDR3. V lost 0 bases and J lost 4, with 8 bases in between. Germline assignment: CDR1 SGHRS and CDR2 YFSETQ. CDR3 bases: TGCGCCAGCAGCTTGGAAAACGGGTACAATGAGCAGTTCTTC. It translates to CASSLENGYNEQFF.

The CDR3 nucleotides read TGCGCCAGCAGGGGCGGGGGAGTTGAGCCGGATGGCTACACCTTC. Protein: CASRGGGVEPDGYTF. The chain employs TRBV5-1 and TRBJ1-2; TRBD1 is a possible D gene (5 bases). Germline loops: CDR1 SGHRS, CDR2 YFSETQ. This CDR3 region has 15 residues. Between the trimmed V and J ends, which lost 5 bases and 6 bases, there was a span of 20 bases.

The genes are TRBV6-6 and TRBJ1-5; 8 bases agree with TRBD1. The length of the CDR3 is 18 residues. V was pared by 5 bases and J by 3 bases, with 15 bases of the junction left unmatched. Germline loops: CDR1 MNHNY, CDR2 SVGAGI (reference sequence). In DNA, the CDR3 is TGTGCCAGCAGTCCTATGACAGGGGCCCCGCGATTCAATCAGCCCCAGCATTTT. It specifies CASSPMTGAPRFNQPQHF.

The chain is built from TRBV2 and TRBJ1-2; D might be TRBD1 (6 bases). Between the trimmed V and J ends, which lost 7 bases and 0 bases, there was a span of 12 bases. Germline loops: CDR1 SNHLY, CDR2 FYNNEI. This CDR3 region has 14 residues. The CDR3 DNA is TGTGCCAGCACCCCACAGGGTCCTAACTATGGCTACACCTTC. This encodes CASTPQGPNYGYTF.

In the case of this clone: Other DNA sequences in this specimen translate into the identical CDR3. This sequence joins TRBV5-1 and TRBJ1-3, with D hard to call. The ends were cut back, 4 bases at V and 0 bases at J, with 8 bases in the middle. This CDR3 spans 14 amino acids. Germline lookup yields CDR1 SGHRS and CDR2 YFSETQ. The CDR3 DNA reads as TGCGCCAGCAGCCTCGGGAGCTCTGGAAACACCATATATTTT. It specifies CASSLGSSGNTIYF.

The chain uses TRBV7-7 and TRBJ2-2; TRBD1 agrees at 7 bases. The V segment lost 4 bases and the J segment 0 bases; nucleotides outside the gene matches: 2. The CDR3 is made up of 15 amino acids. The V gene's germline CDR1 is SSHAT and CDR2 FNYEAQ (reference sequence). The chain's CDR3 is CASSWDSSNTGELFF. CDR3 coding DNA: TGTGCCAGCAGCTGGGACAGCTCGAACACCGGGGAGCTGTTTTTT.

J is TRBJ2-3 and V is TRBV6-2 or TRBV6-3; D is possibly TRBD2 (5 bases). V was cut by 0 bases and J by 5 bases, with 12 bases left in between. CDR3 size: 15 residues. The germline CDR1 and CDR2 sequences are MNHEY and SVGEGT. CDR3: CASSYSKGDLDTQYF. The DNA for the CDR3 is TGTGCCAGCAGTTACTCGAAGGGAGATTTAGATACGCAGTATTTT.

The chain links TRBV3-1 (or the pseudogene TRBV3-2) to TRBJ1-1; D remains ambiguous. The CDR3 length is 13 residues. CDR1 and CDR2 from the germline V gene are LGHDT and YNNKEL (reference sequence). V gave up 3 bases and J gave up 6 bases, with 11 bases separating them. The CDR3 is CASSHLRAAEAFF. CDR3 sequence (DNA): TGTGCCAGCAGCCATCTGCGGGCAGCTGAAGCTTTCTTT.

The chain carries TRBV2 and TRBJ2-5; TRBD1 matches at 9 bases. The CDR3 covers 16 residues. After removal of 5 bases from V and 4 bases from J, the junction contained 11 bases not matched to a gene. Germline V gene sequence: CDR1 SNHLY, CDR2 FYNNEI. This CDR3 is CASSLWLQGAGETQYF. CDR3 nucleotide sequence: TGTGCCAGCAGTCTCTGGTTACAGGGGGCGGGAGAGACCCAGTACTTC.

The chain couples TRBV7-8 to TRBJ1-1, with 8 bases that match TRBD1. The CDR3 has 14 residues. Germline-derived CDR1 and CDR2 are SGHVS and FQNEAQ. Trimming cost V 2 bases and J 5 bases; bases outside gene matches: 4. The CDR3 sequence: CASSLQGARTEAFF. CDR3 bases: TGTGCCAGCAGCTTACAGGGGGCTCGGACTGAAGCTTTCTTT.

On this clone itself: The junction departs from the called germline gene at one end, perhaps through a read error. The V gene is TRBV12-3 or TRBV12-4, the J gene TRBJ1-1; D ambiguous. The CDR3 contains 10 residues. CDR3 in DNA: TGTGCCAGCAGTTTATCCCATCAGGACTTT. This encodes CASSLSHQDF.

A word on this clone: The junction shows a germline mismatch at one end, possibly a read error. The chain is built from TRBV2 and TRBJ1-6; maybe TRBD1 (6 bases). Germline values: CDR1 SNHLY, CDR2 FYNNEI. The length of the CDR3 is 15 residues. The DNA of the CDR3 is TGTGCCAGCAGGGAAGGACAGAGGAATAATTCACCCCTCCACTTT. This gives the protein CASREGQRNNSPLHF. The whole variable domain, remainder taken from reference TRBV2 and TRBJ1-6, is EPEVTQTPSHQVTQMGQEVILRCVPISNHLYFYWYRQILGQKVEFLVSFYNNEISEKSEIFDDQFSVERPDGSNFTLKIRSTKLEDSAMYFCASREGQRNNSPLHFGNGTRLTVT.

Remarks on this clone: Sequence at one end of the junction differs from germline and may be a read error. The chain couples TRBV9 to TRBJ2-1; perhaps TRBD2 as D (5 bases). CDR1 SGDLS and CDR2 YYNGEE come from the germline V gene. The CDR3 totals 14 residues. DNA of the CDR3: TGTGCCAGCAGCGTCGGGGAATACTACAATGAACAGTTCTTC. Amino acid sequence: CASSVGEYYNEQFF.

This clone was seen a handful of times. V and J are TRBV27 and TRBJ1-5; perhaps TRBD1 as D (6 bases). The ends were cut back, 3 bases at V and 7 bases at J, with 10 bases in the middle. Germline V gene data show CDR1 as MNHEY and CDR2 as SMNVEV (reference sequence). This CDR3 is built from 13 residues. The CDR3 loop is CASSFGRGQPQHF. The CDR3 coding sequence is TGTGCCAGCAGTTTTGGCAGGGGCCAGCCCCAGCATTTT.

The chain joins TRBV2 to TRBJ2-1; TRBD2 agrees at 13 bases. V shed 7 bases, J shed 8 bases, and the junction held 8 bases outside the gene matches. The germline V gene encodes CDR1 SNHLY and CDR2 FYNNEI. The CDR3 contains 15 residues. CDR3 amino acids: CASKSRLAGGDEQFF. As DNA, the CDR3 is TGTGCCAGCAAGAGTAGACTAGCGGGGGGCGATGAGCAGTTCTTC.